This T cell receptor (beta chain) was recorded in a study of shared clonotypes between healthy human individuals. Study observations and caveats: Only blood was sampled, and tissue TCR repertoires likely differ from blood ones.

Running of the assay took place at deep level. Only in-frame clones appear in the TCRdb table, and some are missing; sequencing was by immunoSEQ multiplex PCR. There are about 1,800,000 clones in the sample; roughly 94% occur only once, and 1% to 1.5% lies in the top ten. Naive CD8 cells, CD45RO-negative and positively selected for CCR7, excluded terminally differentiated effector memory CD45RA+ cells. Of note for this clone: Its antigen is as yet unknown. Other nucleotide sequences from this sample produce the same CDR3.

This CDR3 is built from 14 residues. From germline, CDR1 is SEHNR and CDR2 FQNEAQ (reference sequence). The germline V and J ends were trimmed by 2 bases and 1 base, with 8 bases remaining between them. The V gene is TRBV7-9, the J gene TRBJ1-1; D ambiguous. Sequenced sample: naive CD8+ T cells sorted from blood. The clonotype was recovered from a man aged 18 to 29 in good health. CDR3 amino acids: CASSLLAENTEAFF. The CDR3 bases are TGTGCCAGCAGCTTACTGGCAGAGAACACTGAAGCTTTCTTT.